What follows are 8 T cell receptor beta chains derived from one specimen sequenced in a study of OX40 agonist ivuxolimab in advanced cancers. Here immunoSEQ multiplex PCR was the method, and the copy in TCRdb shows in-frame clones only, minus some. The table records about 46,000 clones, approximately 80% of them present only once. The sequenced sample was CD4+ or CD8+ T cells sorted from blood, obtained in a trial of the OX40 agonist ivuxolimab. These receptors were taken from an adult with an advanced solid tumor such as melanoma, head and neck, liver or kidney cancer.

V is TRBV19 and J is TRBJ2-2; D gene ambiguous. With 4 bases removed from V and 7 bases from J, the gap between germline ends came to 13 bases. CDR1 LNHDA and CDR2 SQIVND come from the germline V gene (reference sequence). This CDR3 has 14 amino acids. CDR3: CASSTALGSGELFF. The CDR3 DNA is TGTGCCAGTAGTACCGCGCTGGGTAGCGGGGAGCTGTTTTTT.

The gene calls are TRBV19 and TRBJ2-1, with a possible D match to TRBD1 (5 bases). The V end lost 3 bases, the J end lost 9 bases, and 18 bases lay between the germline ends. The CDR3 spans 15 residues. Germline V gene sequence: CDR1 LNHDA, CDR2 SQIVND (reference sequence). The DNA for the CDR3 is TGTGCCAGTAGTATTATGGAGCAGGGAAATCCTGAGCAGTTCTTC. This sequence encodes CASSIMEQGNPEQFF.

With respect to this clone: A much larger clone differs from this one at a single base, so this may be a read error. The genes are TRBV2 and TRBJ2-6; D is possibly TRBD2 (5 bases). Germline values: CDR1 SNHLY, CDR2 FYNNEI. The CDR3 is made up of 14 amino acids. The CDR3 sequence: CVSTGDSGANVLTF. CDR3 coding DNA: TGTGTCAGCACCGGGGATTCCGGGGCCAACGTCCTGACTTTC. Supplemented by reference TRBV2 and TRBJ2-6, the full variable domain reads EPEVTQTPSHQVTQMGQEVILRCVPISNHLYFYWYRQILGQKVEFLVSFYNNEISEKSEIFDDQFSVERPDGSNFTLKIRSTKLEDSAMYFCVSTGDSGANVLTFGAGSRLTVL.

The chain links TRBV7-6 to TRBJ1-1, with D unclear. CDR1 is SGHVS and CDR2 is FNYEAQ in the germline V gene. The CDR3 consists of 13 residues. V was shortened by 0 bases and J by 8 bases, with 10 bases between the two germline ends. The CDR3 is CASSLARSSEAFF. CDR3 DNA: TGTGCCAGCAGCTTAGCCCGCTCCTCCGAAGCTTTCTTT.

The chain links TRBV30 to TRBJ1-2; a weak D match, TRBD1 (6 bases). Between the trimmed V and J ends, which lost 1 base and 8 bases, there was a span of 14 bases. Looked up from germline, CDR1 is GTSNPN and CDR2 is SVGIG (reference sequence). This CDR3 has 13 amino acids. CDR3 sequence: CAWSGLRGHGYTF. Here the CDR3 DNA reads TGTGCCTGGAGTGGCCTGCGGGGGCACGGCTACACCTTC.

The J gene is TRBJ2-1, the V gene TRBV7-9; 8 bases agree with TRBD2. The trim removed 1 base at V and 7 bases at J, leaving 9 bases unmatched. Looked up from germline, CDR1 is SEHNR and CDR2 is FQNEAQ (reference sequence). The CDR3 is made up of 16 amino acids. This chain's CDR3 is CASSLVGRGGRNEQFF. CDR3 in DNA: TGTGCCAGCAGCTTAGTGGGCCGGGGGGGCCGGAATGAGCAGTTCTTC.

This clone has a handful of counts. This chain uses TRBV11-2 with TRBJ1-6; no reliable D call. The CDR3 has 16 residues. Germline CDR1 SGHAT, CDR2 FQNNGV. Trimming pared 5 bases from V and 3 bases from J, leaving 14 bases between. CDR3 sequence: CASSNRRLDYNSPLHF. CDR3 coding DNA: TGTGCCAGCAGCAATCGACGGTTAGACTATAATTCACCCCTCCACTTT.

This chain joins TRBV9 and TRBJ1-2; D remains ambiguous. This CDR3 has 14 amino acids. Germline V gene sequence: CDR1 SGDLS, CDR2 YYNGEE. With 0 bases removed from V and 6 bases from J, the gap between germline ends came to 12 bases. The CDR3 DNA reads TGTGCCAGCAGCGTAGAAGCAGGCCTAAATGGCTACACCTTC. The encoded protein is CASSVEAGLNGYTF.